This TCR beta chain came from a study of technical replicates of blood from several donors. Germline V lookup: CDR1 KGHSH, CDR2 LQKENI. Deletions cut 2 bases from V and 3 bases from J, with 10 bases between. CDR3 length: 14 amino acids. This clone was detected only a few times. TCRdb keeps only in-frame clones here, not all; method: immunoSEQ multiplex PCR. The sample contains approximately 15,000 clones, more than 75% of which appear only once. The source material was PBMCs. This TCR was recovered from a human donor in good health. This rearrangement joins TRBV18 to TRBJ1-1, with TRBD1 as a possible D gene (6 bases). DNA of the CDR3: TGTGCCAGCTCACCAGGGGCAGGGGACACTGAAGCTTTCTTT. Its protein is CASSPGAGDTEAFF.